This TCR beta chain was found in a study of radiation and T cells in renal cell carcinoma. Broader study findings: In blood, top tumor clones expanded by 2 weeks, shrinking by 4.

The CDR3 contains 15 residues. Between the trimmed V and J ends, which lost 4 bases and 2 bases, there was a span of 10 bases. In germline, CDR1 is SGHRS, CDR2 YFSETQ. This clone came up once. The antigen remains undetermined. Profiling relied on immunoSEQ multiplex PCR, and the TCRdb table lists in-frame clones only, not all of them. The sample lists tens of thousands of clones; about 85% were seen once. Regarding time point: blood 4 weeks post-SBRT, at nephrectomy. This sample's treatment: 15 Gy SBRT to primary tumor, nephrectomy 4 weeks later. Nephrectomy followed 15 Gy stereotactic body radiation by 4 weeks. After SBRT, blood was collected at 2 and 4 weeks, plus baseline.

The V and J genes are TRBV5-1 and TRBJ2-6, with D possibly matching TRBD1 (5 bases). The TCR originated in a man between 60 and 70 years old with renal cell carcinoma. Source: blood, taken from a patient whose treatment included radiotherapy and nephrectomy. Here the CDR3 reads CASSQGGTGANVLTF. The CDR3 bases are TGCGCCAGCAGCCAGGGCGGTACTGGGGCCAACGTCCTGACTTTC.